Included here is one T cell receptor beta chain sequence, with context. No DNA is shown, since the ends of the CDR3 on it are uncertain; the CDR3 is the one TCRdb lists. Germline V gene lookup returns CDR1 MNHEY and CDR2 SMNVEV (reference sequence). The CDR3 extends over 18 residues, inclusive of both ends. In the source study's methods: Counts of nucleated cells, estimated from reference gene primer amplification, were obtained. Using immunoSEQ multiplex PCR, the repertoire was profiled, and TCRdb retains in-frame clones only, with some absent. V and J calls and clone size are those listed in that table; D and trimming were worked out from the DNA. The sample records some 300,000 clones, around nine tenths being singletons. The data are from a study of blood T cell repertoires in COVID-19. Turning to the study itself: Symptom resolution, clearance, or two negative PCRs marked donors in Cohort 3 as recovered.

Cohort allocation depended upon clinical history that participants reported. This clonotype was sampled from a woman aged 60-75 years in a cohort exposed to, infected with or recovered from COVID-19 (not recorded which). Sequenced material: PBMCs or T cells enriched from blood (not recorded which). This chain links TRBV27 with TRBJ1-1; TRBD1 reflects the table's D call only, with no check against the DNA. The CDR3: CASSTSVGLLRFDTEAFF.